Listed below are T cell receptor beta chains from one sample, sequenced in a study of spatial heterogeneity in lung cancer. One entry per CDR3 protein results from TCRdb running MiXCR on the 5' RACE reads. The data show 90,000 or so distinct CDR3 sequences, 7.5% to 10% seen once. The material sequenced was PBMCs, taken at surgery. The origin of the receptors is a male donor with early-stage non-small cell lung cancer. CDR3s include the opening cysteine and the closing phenylalanine or tryptophan. D genes are given only for firm matches. Part of the rows lack a size; the others show once, few, many or a class for expanded clones.

J: TRBJ2-1; D: NA; length: 10; size: many; V: TRBV29-1; CDR3: CSVQVNEQFF; DNA: TGCAGCGTTCAGGTCAATGAGCAGTTCTTC
J: TRBJ2-1; D: NA; length: 16; size: many; V: TRBV3-1; CDR3: CASSQEGFFPRNEQFF; DNA: TGTGCCAGCAGCCAAGAAGGATTCTTCCCTAGGAATGAGCAGTTCTTC
J: TRBJ2-1; D: TRBD1; length: 14; size: many; V: TRBV2; CDR3: CASSEFGQGDEQFF; DNA: TGTGCCAGCAGTGAATTTGGACAGGGAGATGAGCAGTTCTTC
J: TRBJ1-4; D: NA; length: 12; size: few; V: TRBV29-1; CDR3: CSVRSPGEKLFF; DNA: TGCAGCGTTCGGTCTCCGGGTGAAAAACTGTTTTTT
J: TRBJ2-7; D: NA; length: 11; size: many; V: TRBV5-1; CDR3: CASREGYEQYF; DNA: TGCGCCAGCAGAGAGGGGTACGAGCAGTACTTC
J: TRBJ1-5; D: NA; length: 14; size: few; V: TRBV3-1; CDR3: CASSLSWGNQPQHF; DNA: TGTGCCAGCAGCCTATCCTGGGGCAATCAGCCCCAGCATTTT
J: TRBJ2-7; D: TRBD1; length: 14; size: NA; V: TRBV28; CDR3: CASSEGQEGYEQYF; DNA: TGTGCCAGCAGTGAGGGACAGGAGGGCTACGAGCAGTACTTC
J: TRBJ1-5; D: TRBD1; length: 12; size: few; V: TRBV20-1; CDR3: CSARQGGQPQHF; DNA: TGCAGTGCTCGACAGGGGGGTCAGCCCCAGCATTTT
J: TRBJ1-1; D: NA; length: 15; size: few; V: TRBV3-1; CDR3: CASSPPRGLKTEAFF; DNA: TGTGCCAGCAGCCCTCCTCGGGGCCTGAAAACTGAAGCTTTCTTT
J: TRBJ2-3; D: NA; length: 16; size: few; V: TRBV28; CDR3: CASRQSTGYGEDTQYF; DNA: TGTGCCAGCAGGCAATCCACAGGGTACGGTGAAGATACGCAGTATTTT
J: TRBJ2-7; D: TRBD1; length: 13; size: few; V: TRBV7-2; CDR3: CASSFPGGYEQYF; DNA: TGTGCCAGCAGCTTCCCAGGGGGCTACGAGCAGTACTTC
J: TRBJ1-5; D: NA; length: 13; size: NA; V: TRBV28; CDR3: CASDGGGDQPQHF; DNA: TGTGCCAGCGACGGGGGGGGCGATCAGCCCCAGCATTTT
J: TRBJ2-7; D: TRBD2; length: 13; size: NA; V: TRBV27; CDR3: CASSLRAGVEQYF; DNA: TGTGCCAGCAGTTTAAGAGCGGGAGTTGAGCAGTACTTC
J: TRBJ2-7; D: NA; length: 14; size: few; V: TRBV5-1; CDR3: CASSLGTRTEEQYF; DNA: TGCGCCAGCAGCTTGGGCACCAGGACGGAAGAGCAGTACTTC
J: TRBJ1-6; D: TRBD1; length: 15; size: many; V: TRBV4-2; CDR3: CASSQLTGGISPLHF; DNA: TGTGCCAGCAGCCAGCTAACAGGGGGAATTTCACCCCTCCACTTT
J: TRBJ2-7; D: NA; length: 12; size: many; V: TRBV3-1; CDR3: CASSLYTYEQYF; DNA: TGTGCCAGCAGCCTTTACACCTACGAGCAGTACTTC
J: TRBJ2-7; D: NA; length: 13; size: many; V: TRBV7-9; CDR3: CASSPGHPYEQYF; DNA: TGTGCCAGCAGCCCGGGACACCCCTACGAGCAGTACTTC
J: TRBJ2-7; D: TRBD2; length: 13; size: many; V: TRBV29-1; CDR3: CSVDAGGGDEQYF; DNA: TGCAGCGTTGACGCGGGGGGAGGGGACGAGCAGTACTTC